This is a list of T cell receptor beta chains from one sample in a study of identical twins. TCRdb re-analysed the 5' RACE reads in MiXCR, keeping a single row per CDR3 protein. Among 450,000 or so distinct CDR3 sequences listed, roughly 13% were seen once. The sample also formed part of further work on yellow fever vaccine responses in identical twins.

Sequences were obtained from CD4+ T cells sorted from blood. The source of these receptors is a woman aged 18-29 years in good health. Each CDR3 is given with its conserved first and last residue. D genes are given only for firm matches. Expanded clones get a size class; other rows say once, few or many, or leave the size out.

d_call: .; v_call: TRBV30; j_call: TRBJ2-1; clone_size: .; cdr3_length: 15; cdr3_aa: CAWVQGPGSMAEQFF; cdr3_nt: TGTGCCTGGGTACAGGGCCCGGGTAGTATGGCTGAGCAGTTCTTC
d_call: .; v_call: TRBV15; j_call: TRBJ1-5; clone_size: many; cdr3_length: 17; cdr3_aa: CATSRVWGTAINQPQHF; cdr3_nt: TGTGCCACCAGCAGAGTATGGGGCACCGCCATCAATCAGCCCCAGCATTTT
d_call: TRBD2; v_call: TRBV20-1; j_call: TRBJ2-7; clone_size: .; cdr3_length: 13; cdr3_aa: CSVGGTSGNEQYF; cdr3_nt: TGCAGTGTGGGGGGGACTAGCGGGAACGAGCAGTACTTC
d_call: TRBD2; v_call: TRBV6-1; j_call: TRBJ2-3; clone_size: few; cdr3_length: 17; cdr3_aa: CASSPAGLAGDTDTQYF; cdr3_nt: TGTGCCAGCAGCCCCGCGGGACTAGCGGGGGACACAGATACGCAGTATTTT
d_call: .; v_call: TRBV12-3/TRBV12-4; j_call: TRBJ2-7; clone_size: few; cdr3_length: 15; cdr3_aa: CASSSYPQSSYEQYF; cdr3_nt: TGTGCCAGCAGTTCTTACCCCCAGAGCTCCTACGAGCAGTACTTC
d_call: TRBD2; v_call: TRBV6-1; j_call: TRBJ2-3; clone_size: few; cdr3_length: 16; cdr3_aa: CASIRSGGAHHDTQYF; cdr3_nt: TGTGCCAGCATAAGGTCGGGGGGGGCCCATCACGATACGCAGTATTTT
d_call: .; v_call: TRBV24-1; j_call: TRBJ2-7; clone_size: .; cdr3_length: 13; cdr3_aa: CATSDRGQGEQYF; cdr3_nt: TGTGCCACCAGTGATCGGGGCCAAGGAGAGCAGTACTTC
d_call: .; v_call: TRBV7-9; j_call: TRBJ2-5; clone_size: .; cdr3_length: 14; cdr3_aa: CASSLDGRAETQYF; cdr3_nt: TGTGCCAGCAGCTTAGACGGCAGGGCAGAGACCCAGTACTTC
d_call: .; v_call: TRBV7-2; j_call: TRBJ1-1; clone_size: few; cdr3_length: 13; cdr3_aa: CASSLATVHEAFF; cdr3_nt: TGTGCCAGCAGCTTAGCCACGGTGCATGAAGCTTTCTTT
d_call: .; v_call: TRBV20-1; j_call: TRBJ1-1; clone_size: .; cdr3_length: 12; cdr3_aa: CSALGLHTEAFF; cdr3_nt: TGCAGTGCTTTAGGGTTGCACACTGAAGCTTTCTTT
d_call: .; v_call: TRBV7-9; j_call: TRBJ2-3; clone_size: many; cdr3_length: 11; cdr3_aa: CASGYTDTQYF; cdr3_nt: TGTGCCAGCGGGTACACAGATACGCAGTATTTT
d_call: .; v_call: TRBV28; j_call: TRBJ1-4; clone_size: few; cdr3_length: 14; cdr3_aa: CASSLLGVNEKLFF; cdr3_nt: TGTGCCAGCAGTTTATTGGGAGTTAATGAAAAACTGTTTTTT
d_call: TRBD1; v_call: TRBV29-1; j_call: TRBJ2-5; clone_size: .; cdr3_length: 14; cdr3_aa: CSVPSYDRDETQYF; cdr3_nt: TGCAGCGTTCCGAGCTATGACAGGGACGAGACCCAGTACTTC
d_call: .; v_call: TRBV20-1; j_call: TRBJ1-5; clone_size: few; cdr3_length: 13; cdr3_aa: CSATGGLNQPQHF; cdr3_nt: TGCAGTGCTACAGGCGGACTCAATCAGCCCCAGCATTTT
d_call: .; v_call: TRBV27; j_call: TRBJ2-7; clone_size: .; cdr3_length: 14; cdr3_aa: CASSLLGGVYEQYF; cdr3_nt: TGTGCCAGCAGTTTGTTAGGGGGAGTTTACGAGCAGTACTTC
d_call: TRBD2; v_call: TRBV7-3; j_call: TRBJ2-1; clone_size: few; cdr3_length: 15; cdr3_aa: CASSLLGGVYNEQFF; cdr3_nt: TGTGCCAGCAGCTTACTCGGGGGGGTTTACAATGAGCAGTTCTTC
d_call: .; v_call: TRBV9; j_call: TRBJ2-1; clone_size: few; cdr3_length: 16; cdr3_aa: CASSVVPSESYNEQFF; cdr3_nt: TGTGCCAGCAGCGTAGTGCCTAGCGAATCCTACAATGAGCAGTTCTTC
d_call: .; v_call: TRBV9; j_call: TRBJ2-3; clone_size: many; cdr3_length: 15; cdr3_aa: CASSVVSGGTDTQYF; cdr3_nt: TGTGCCAGCAGCGTAGTATCCGGGGGCACAGATACGCAGTATTTT
d_call: .; v_call: TRBV3-1; j_call: TRBJ2-2; clone_size: .; cdr3_length: 13; cdr3_aa: CASGRGVTGELFF; cdr3_nt: TGTGCCAGCGGACGAGGTGTCACCGGGGAGCTGTTTTTT
d_call: .; v_call: TRBV29-1; j_call: TRBJ1-1; clone_size: .; cdr3_length: 13; cdr3_aa: CSVSRGMNTEAFF; cdr3_nt: TGCAGCGTTTCACGTGGGATGAACACTGAAGCTTTCTTT
d_call: TRBD1; v_call: TRBV29-1; j_call: TRBJ2-2; clone_size: few; cdr3_length: 14; cdr3_aa: CSAGTGASTGELFF; cdr3_nt: TGCAGCGCTGGGACAGGGGCGAGCACCGGGGAGCTGTTTTTT
d_call: TRBD2; v_call: TRBV10-3; j_call: TRBJ2-3; clone_size: few; cdr3_length: 15; cdr3_aa: CAIKASGIGTDTQYF; cdr3_nt: TGTGCCATCAAGGCTAGCGGGATCGGCACAGATACGCAGTATTTT
d_call: .; v_call: TRBV5-1; j_call: TRBJ1-1; clone_size: many; cdr3_length: 13; cdr3_aa: CASSFQENTEAFF; cdr3_nt: TGCGCCAGCAGCTTCCAGGAGAACACTGAAGCTTTCTTT
d_call: .; v_call: TRBV5-1; j_call: TRBJ1-1; clone_size: many; cdr3_length: 15; cdr3_aa: CASSLSGVENTEAFF; cdr3_nt: TGCGCCAGCAGCCTCTCAGGGGTCGAGAACACTGAAGCTTTCTTT
d_call: TRBD1; v_call: TRBV5-5; j_call: TRBJ2-6; clone_size: .; cdr3_length: 17; cdr3_aa: CASSWGTGSSGANVLTF; cdr3_nt: TGTGCCAGCAGCTGGGGGACAGGATCTTCTGGGGCCAACGTCCTGACTTTC
d_call: TRBD2; v_call: TRBV20-1; j_call: TRBJ2-5; clone_size: .; cdr3_length: 14; cdr3_aa: CSARSGGEGETQYF; cdr3_nt: TGCAGTGCTAGATCGGGGGGAGAGGGAGAGACCCAGTACTTC
d_call: TRBD1; v_call: TRBV24-1; j_call: TRBJ2-7; clone_size: few; cdr3_length: 15; cdr3_aa: CATSDRTGGMDEQYF; cdr3_nt: TGTGCCACCAGTGACAGGACAGGGGGAATGGACGAGCAGTACTTC
d_call: TRBD1; v_call: TRBV30; j_call: TRBJ2-6; clone_size: .; cdr3_length: 16; cdr3_aa: CAWRTGDLSGANVLTF; cdr3_nt: TGTGCCTGGAGGACAGGGGACCTCTCTGGGGCCAACGTCCTGACTTTC
d_call: .; v_call: TRBV28; j_call: TRBJ2-7; clone_size: .; cdr3_length: 15; cdr3_aa: CASSEAGVSSYEQYF; cdr3_nt: TGTGCCAGCAGCGAAGCAGGGGTAAGCTCCTACGAGCAGTACTTC
d_call: TRBD2; v_call: TRBV12-3/TRBV12-4; j_call: TRBJ2-1; clone_size: few; cdr3_length: 18; cdr3_aa: CASSFGRGGLVLYNEQFF; cdr3_nt: TGTGCCAGCAGTTTTGGACGGGGGGGTCTCGTCCTTTACAATGAGCAGTTCTTC
d_call: TRBD2; v_call: TRBV20-1; j_call: TRBJ2-1; clone_size: .; cdr3_length: 17; cdr3_aa: CSARGFRMVAGGHEQFF; cdr3_nt: TGCAGTGCTAGAGGCTTCCGAATGGTAGCGGGGGGGCACGAGCAGTTCTTC
d_call: TRBD1; v_call: TRBV5-1; j_call: TRBJ1-1; clone_size: few; cdr3_length: 15; cdr3_aa: CASSLTQDRTTEAFF; cdr3_nt: TGCGCCAGCAGCTTGACACAGGACAGGACTACTGAAGCTTTCTTT
d_call: .; v_call: TRBV11-2; j_call: TRBJ1-2; clone_size: few; cdr3_length: 12; cdr3_aa: CASSLQGRGYTF; cdr3_nt: TGTGCCAGCAGCTTACAGGGGCGCGGCTACACCTTC
d_call: .; v_call: TRBV23-1; j_call: TRBJ2-4; clone_size: .; cdr3_length: 14; cdr3_aa: CASSGRLAKNIQYF; cdr3_nt: TGCGCCAGCAGTGGCCGCTTAGCCAAAAACATTCAGTACTTC
d_call: .; v_call: TRBV9; j_call: TRBJ2-2; clone_size: once; cdr3_length: 15; cdr3_aa: CASSGVNPNTGELFF; cdr3_nt: TGTGCCAGCAGCGGGGTAAACCCCAACACCGGGGAGCTGTTTTTT
d_call: TRBD1; v_call: TRBV28; j_call: TRBJ2-7; clone_size: few; cdr3_length: 15; cdr3_aa: CASTGDSKGSYEQYF; cdr3_nt: TGTGCCAGCACCGGGGACAGCAAAGGATCCTACGAGCAGTACTTC
d_call: .; v_call: TRBV16; j_call: TRBJ1-1; clone_size: many; cdr3_length: 13; cdr3_aa: CASSQVWVSEAFF; cdr3_nt: TGTGCCAGCAGCCAGGTTTGGGTTTCTGAAGCTTTCTTT
d_call: .; v_call: TRBV9; j_call: TRBJ2-2; clone_size: few; cdr3_length: 15; cdr3_aa: CASSPEKSIGGELFF; cdr3_nt: TGTGCCAGCAGCCCAGAGAAGAGCATCGGCGGGGAGCTGTTTTTT
d_call: .; v_call: TRBV30; j_call: TRBJ1-3; clone_size: .; cdr3_length: 11; cdr3_aa: CAWNSGNTIYF; cdr3_nt: TGTGCCTGGAATTCTGGAAACACCATATATTTT
d_call: TRBD2; v_call: TRBV11-2; j_call: TRBJ2-2; clone_size: few; cdr3_length: 15; cdr3_aa: CASSSLADNTGELFF; cdr3_nt: TGTGCCAGCAGCTCGCTAGCGGACAACACCGGGGAGCTGTTTTTT
d_call: .; v_call: TRBV4-3; j_call: TRBJ2-3; clone_size: .; cdr3_length: 16; cdr3_aa: CASSPRLVSSTDTQYF; cdr3_nt: TGCGCCAGCAGCCCCCGTTTGGTTTCTAGCACAGATACGCAGTATTTT
d_call: .; v_call: TRBV12-3/TRBV12-4; j_call: TRBJ2-5; clone_size: many; cdr3_length: 13; cdr3_aa: CASSLGVGETQYF; cdr3_nt: TGTGCCAGCAGTTTAGGGGTAGGAGAGACCCAGTACTTC
d_call: .; v_call: TRBV6-1; j_call: TRBJ1-2; clone_size: .; cdr3_length: 14; cdr3_aa: CASSLGGARDGYTF; cdr3_nt: TGTGCCAGCAGCCTAGGGGGGGCGCGGGATGGCTACACCTTC
d_call: TRBD1; v_call: TRBV5-5; j_call: TRBJ2-7; clone_size: .; cdr3_length: 15; cdr3_aa: CASRNTRQGTYEQYF; cdr3_nt: TGTGCCAGCAGAAATACCCGACAGGGTACGTACGAGCAGTACTTC